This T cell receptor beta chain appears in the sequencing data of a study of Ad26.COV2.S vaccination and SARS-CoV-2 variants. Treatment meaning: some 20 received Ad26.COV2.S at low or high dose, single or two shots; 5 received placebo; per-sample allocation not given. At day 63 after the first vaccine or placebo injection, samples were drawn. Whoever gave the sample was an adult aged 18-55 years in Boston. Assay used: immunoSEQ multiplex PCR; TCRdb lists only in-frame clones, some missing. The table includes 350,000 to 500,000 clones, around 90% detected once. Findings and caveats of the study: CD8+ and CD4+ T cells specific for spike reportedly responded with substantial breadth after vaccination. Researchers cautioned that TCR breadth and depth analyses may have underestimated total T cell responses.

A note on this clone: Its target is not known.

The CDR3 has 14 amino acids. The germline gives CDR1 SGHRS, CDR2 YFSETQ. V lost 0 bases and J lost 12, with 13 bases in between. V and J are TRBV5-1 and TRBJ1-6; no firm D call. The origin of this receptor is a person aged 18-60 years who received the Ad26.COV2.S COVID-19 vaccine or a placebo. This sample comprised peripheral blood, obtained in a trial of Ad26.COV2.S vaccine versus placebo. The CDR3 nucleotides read TGCGCCAGCAGCTTGGTTGTAGACGGCGGACCCCTCCACTTT. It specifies CASSLVVDGGPLHF.